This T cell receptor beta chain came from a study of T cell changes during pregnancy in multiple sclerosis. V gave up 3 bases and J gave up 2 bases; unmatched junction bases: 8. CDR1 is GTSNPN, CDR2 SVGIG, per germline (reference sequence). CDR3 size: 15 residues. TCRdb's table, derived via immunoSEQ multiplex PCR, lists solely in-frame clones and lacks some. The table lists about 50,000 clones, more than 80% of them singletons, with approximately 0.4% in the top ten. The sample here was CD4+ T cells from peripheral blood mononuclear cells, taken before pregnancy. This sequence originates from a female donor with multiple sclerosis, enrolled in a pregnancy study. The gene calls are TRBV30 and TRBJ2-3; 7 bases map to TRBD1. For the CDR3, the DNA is TGTGCCTGGAGGTTACAGGGGCATGTCACAGATACGCAGTATTTT. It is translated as CAWRLQGHVTDTQYF.